Listed below are T cell receptor beta chains from one sample, sequenced in a study of cytomegalovirus exposure and HLA in healthy donors. Data came from immunoSEQ multiplex PCR; TCRdb stores just in-frame clones and leaves some out. The table shows some 150,000 clones, with around 80% occurring only once. Sequenced material: PBMCs. The receptors here all came from a man younger than 35 in good health and CMV-seropositive. Both conserved end residues are part of each CDR3. The D gene is left open where the match is weak. Not every row has a clone size; where given, it reads once, few, many or a size class.

V	J	D	size	DNA	CDR3
TRBV19	TRBJ1-3	TRBD1	NA	TGTGCCAGTAGTACCTTGGGACAGGGAAAAGAGGGAAACACCATATATTTT	CASSTLGQGKEGNTIYF
TRBV10-2	TRBJ1-1	NA	NA	TGCGCCAGCAGTGGAGGAGGCGGTATGAACACTGAAGCTTTCTTT	CASSGGGGMNTEAFF
TRBV6-1	TRBJ1-5	NA	once	TGTGCCAGCAGTGAAGCCCTTCCTAATCAGCCCCAGCATTTT	CASSEALPNQPQHF
TRBV7-8	TRBJ2-7	NA	NA	TGTGCCAGCAGCCCATATGCGGGCTCCTCCTACGAGCAGTACTTC	CASSPYAGSSYEQYF
TRBV19	TRBJ1-1	NA	NA	TGTGCCACGAATCCCGGGAGTAACACTGAAGCTTTCTTT	CATNPGSNTEAFF
TRBV19	TRBJ1-1	NA	NA	TGTGCCAGTAGTCCCGCGCAGAACACTGAAGCTTTCTTT	CASSPAQNTEAFF
TRBV7-8	TRBJ2-7	NA	NA	TGTGCCAGCAGCTTTGATCGGACAGTAGCTTACGAGCAGTACTTC	CASSFDRTVAYEQYF
TRBV2	TRBJ1-2	TRBD1	NA	TGTGCCAGCACCGGACAGGGAGCTAACTATGGCTACACCTTC	CASTGQGANYGYTF
TRBV5-1	TRBJ2-5	NA	NA	TGCGCCAGCAGCTTGGGAGGCCAAGAGACCCAGTACTTC	CASSLGGQETQYF
TRBV9	TRBJ2-2	NA	NA	TGTGCCAGCAGCGTAGTGCCAGAGGCCGGGGAGCTGTTTTTT	CASSVVPEAGELFF
TRBV28	TRBJ1-2	NA	NA	TGTGCCAGCAGTCCCACCAATTTGGGCGAGGGTGGCTACACCTTC	CASSPTNLGEGGYTF
TRBV30	TRBJ1-5	TRBD1	NA	TGTGCCTGGAGTATAGGGGGCCGAGGTCAGCCCCAGCATTTT	CAWSIGGRGQPQHF
TRBV6-1	TRBJ1-1	NA	NA	TGTGCCAGCAGTGATGGCCTGAACACTGAAGCTTTCTTT	CASSDGLNTEAFF
TRBV10-3	TRBJ2-3	NA	NA	TGTGCCATCAGTGGGGGGGGGCCGACGGGGGCAGATACGCAGTATTTT	CAISGGGPTGADTQYF
TRBV4-1	TRBJ2-1	NA	NA	TGCGCCAGCAGCCAAGCCCGGACTCTCTACAATGAGCAGTTCTTC	CASSQARTLYNEQFF
TRBV28	TRBJ2-3	TRBD2	NA	TGTGCCAGCAGTTTTGGCGGGAGTGAGGATACGCAGTATTTT	CASSFGGSEDTQYF
TRBV13	TRBJ1-4	NA	NA	TGTGCCAGCAGCAACGGGGGGCGCGATGAAAAACTGTTTTTT	CASSNGGRDEKLFF
TRBV7-9	TRBJ1-5	NA	few	TGTTCCAGCAGCCCTTGGGCAGGGGAAAATCAGCCCCAGCATTTT	CSSSPWAGENQPQHF
TRBV5-8	TRBJ2-2	TRBD1	NA	TGTGCCAGCAGCTTGTATGGGACAGGCGGCACCGGGGAGCTGTTTTTT	CASSLYGTGGTGELFF
TRBV19	TRBJ2-1	TRBD2	NA	TGTGCCAGTATCGAATCTGGGACTAGCCATGGTGAGCAGTTCTTC	CASIESGTSHGEQFF
TRBV28	TRBJ1-2	NA	few	TGTGCCAGCAACATAGACATTAACTATGGCTACACCTTC	CASNIDINYGYTF
TRBV10-3	TRBJ2-2	NA	NA	TGTGCCATCAGTCCCATCGACAGAACCGGGGAGCTGTTTTTT	CAISPIDRTGELFF
TRBV15	TRBJ2-1	NA	NA	TGTGCCACCAGCAGAGAGTTGACTAGACCCAATGAGCAGTTCTTC	CATSRELTRPNEQFF
TRBV29-1	TRBJ2-7	TRBD2	NA	TGCAGCGTTGTCGGGACTAGCGGACCCTACGAGCAGTACTTC	CSVVGTSGPYEQYF
TRBV5-6	TRBJ1-5	NA	NA	TGTGCCAGCAGCTCGAGGCGGGAACGGGGGGGCAATCAGCCCCAGCATTTT	CASSSRRERGGNQPQHF
TRBV7-9	TRBJ2-3	TRBD1	NA	TGTGCCAGCAGCTCCCTCCGGGACAGCGACACAGATACGCAGTATTTT	CASSSLRDSDTDTQYF
TRBV5-1	TRBJ1-5	TRBD1	once	TGCGCCAGCAGCCTGGGACAGTCTAATCAGCCCCAGCATTTT	CASSLGQSNQPQHF
TRBV2	TRBJ2-3	NA	once	TGTGCCAGCAGAGGGACACGTACCACAGATACGCAGTATTTT	CASRGTRTTDTQYF
TRBV21-1	TRBJ1-2	NA	NA	TGTGCCAGCAGCAACCTGACAGGGACAGATGGCTACACCTTC	CASSNLTGTDGYTF
TRBV9	TRBJ2-7	TRBD2	NA	TGTGCCAGCAGCGTAGCGTGGGGGGGCGAGCAGTACTTC	CASSVAWGGEQYF
TRBV6-5	TRBJ1-2	NA	once	TGTGCCAGCAGCCGGTGGGGCATTAACTATGGCTACACCTTC	CASSRWGINYGYTF
TRBV19	TRBJ2-2	TRBD1	NA	TGTGCCAGTAGTAGACAGGGGGCGGGCACCGGGGAGCTGTTTTTT	CASSRQGAGTGELFF
TRBV7-9	TRBJ1-1	NA	NA	TGTGCCAGCAGCTTAGAGACGGGGAACAAAGAAGCTTTCTTT	CASSLETGNKEAFF
TRBV28	TRBJ2-7	TRBD1	few	TGTGCCAGCAGCGTCGGGACAGATCTATCCTACGAGCAGTACTTC	CASSVGTDLSYEQYF
TRBV5-6	TRBJ2-7	NA	NA	TGTGCCAGCAGCCTACGACACTACGAGCAGTACTTC	CASSLRHYEQYF
TRBV5-1	TRBJ2-1	TRBD1	NA	TGCGCCAGCAGCTCGGGACAGGGTATTCCCTCCAATGAGCAGTTCTTC	CASSSGQGIPSNEQFF
TRBV5-1	TRBJ2-7	TRBD1	few	TGCGCCAGCAGCTCTGGGACAGGCGGCTACGAGCAGTACTTC	CASSSGTGGYEQYF
TRBV4-1	TRBJ1-2	TRBD1	once	TGCGCCAGCAGCCAGCGACAGGGCCCTAACTATGGCTACACCTTC	CASSQRQGPNYGYTF
TRBV5-6	TRBJ1-6	TRBD1	NA	TGTGCCAGCAGCTTGGCTCTGGACAGGGTTAATTCACCCCTCCACTTT	CASSLALDRVNSPLHF
TRBV7-4	TRBJ2-2	TRBD1	NA	TGTGCCAGCAGCTCCGGACAGGCCTGGGAGCTGTTTTTT	CASSSGQAWELFF
TRBV5-5	TRBJ1-5	NA	NA	TGTGCCAGCAGCCTCGAGGGCGGAGGGCAGCCCCAGCATTTT	CASSLEGGGQPQHF
TRBV30	TRBJ2-4	TRBD2	NA	TGTGCCTGGAGAAGAGGGGACAGGCCGTGGACTAGCGGTTTCTCTCTAGCCAAAAACATTCAGTACTTC	CAWRRGDRPWTSGFSLAKNIQYF
TRBV5-4	TRBJ2-7	NA	NA	TGTGCCAGCAGCCCACGCCCAGGTTCTTCCTACGAGCAGTACTTC	CASSPRPGSSYEQYF
TRBV4-1	TRBJ2-2	NA	few	TGCGCCAGCAGCCTCTCTAGGAGATCCTCTACCGGGGAGCTGTTTTTT	CASSLSRRSSTGELFF
TRBV19	TRBJ1-1	NA	NA	TGTGCCAGTAACGCAGGGTTAAGAACTGAAGCTTTCTTT	CASNAGLRTEAFF
TRBV4-1	TRBJ1-3	NA	NA	TGCGCCAGCAGCCAAGAGGAGAGAGACACCATATATTTT	CASSQEERDTIYF
TRBV29-1	TRBJ2-7	TRBD2	NA	TGCAGCGTCGGAGGACTAGCGGCCTACGAGCAGTACTTC	CSVGGLAAYEQYF
TRBV27	TRBJ2-1	NA	NA	TGTGCCAGCAGTCCCCACAATGAAAACAATGAGCAGTTCTTC	CASSPHNENNEQFF
TRBV5-1	TRBJ2-1	TRBD2	NA	TGCGCCAGCAGGCTAGCGGGAGTGTCCTACAATGAGCAGTTCTTC	CASRLAGVSYNEQFF
TRBV2	TRBJ1-2	NA	NA	TGTGCCAGCAGTCCCCGGACAGAGACCTACGGCTACACCTTC	CASSPRTETYGYTF
TRBV28	TRBJ1-1	NA	NA	TGTGCCAGCAGTTCTGCGGCCCCCCGGACTGAAGCTTTCTTT	CASSSAAPRTEAFF
TRBV30	TRBJ2-2	NA	NA	TGTGCCTGTCTTACAGGGACCGGGGAGCTGTTTTTT	CACLTGTGELFF
TRBV28	TRBJ2-5	NA	NA	TGTGCCAGCAGTCCGAACCTAGGGGACTGGAGAGAGACCCAGTACTTC	CASSPNLGDWRETQYF